This T cell receptor beta chain is drawn from a study of blood T cell repertoires in COVID-19. Overall study context: Acute and convalescent COVID-19 samples came from the United States, Italy and Spain. T cells, B-cell-depleted T cells, or PBMCs provided the cDNA or gDNA that served as material.

From germline, CDR1 is KGHSH and CDR2 LQKENI. The CDR3 runs to 14 residues. V was trimmed by 3 bases and J by 1 base, leaving 9 bases between them. Profiled with immunoSEQ multiplex PCR; TCRdb holds only in-frame clones, not every one. In the table there are about 220,000 clones, 82% of which are singletons. The chain recombines TRBV18 with TRBJ1-2; D is uncertain. This TCR derives from a woman of 80 years or more with acute or convalescent COVID-19. Sequences were obtained from peripheral blood. The CDR3 loop reads CASSPELDNYGYTF. CDR3 nucleotide sequence: TGTGCCAGCTCACCGGAGTTAGATAACTATGGCTACACCTTC.